A single sample gave rise to the 10 T cell receptor beta chains below, sequenced in a study of cytomegalovirus exposure and HLA in healthy donors. Amplification used 60 Vbeta primers and 13 Jbeta primers. Assay: immunoSEQ multiplex PCR; the TCRdb copy retains only in-frame clones and omits some. The table has about 100,000 clones, 73% seen once. Sequencing was done on a sample of PBMCs. The receptors derive from a man between 25 and 39 years old in good health and CMV-seronegative.

The chain is built from TRBV28 and TRBJ2-7, with a possible D match to TRBD1 (6 bases). V lost 8 bases and J lost 2, with 10 bases in between. The CDR3 runs to 12 residues. Germline lookup yields CDR1 MDHEN and CDR2 SYDVKM. The CDR3: CASEDRAYEQYF. For the CDR3, the DNA is TGTGCCAGCGAGGACAGAGCCTACGAGCAGTACTTC. The entire variable domain, with the rest obtained from reference TRBV28 and TRBJ2-7, is as follows: DVKVTQSSRYLVKRTGEKVFLECVQDMDHENMFWYRQDPGLGLRLIYFSYDVKMKEKGDIPEGYSVSREKKERFSLILESASTNQTSMYLCASEDRAYEQYFGPGTRLTVT.

This sequence joins TRBV5-1 and TRBJ2-4; D possibly corresponds to TRBD2 (6 bases). This CDR3 has 13 amino acids. V dropped 1 base and J dropped 7 bases, with 9 bases sitting between them. Germline V gene data show CDR1 as SGHRS and CDR2 as YFSETQ. The CDR3 DNA is TGCGCCAGCAGCTTGCAACGGGGGAACATTCAGTACTTC. Its protein is CASSLQRGNIQYF.

This chain joins TRBV4-1 and TRBJ1-6, with D unclear. Between the trimmed V and J ends, which lost 2 bases and 0 bases, there was a span of 8 bases. Germline V lookup: CDR1 MGHRA, CDR2 YSYEKL. The CDR3 extends over 16 amino acids. The CDR3 sequence is CASSQFPSSYNSPLHF. Written as DNA, the CDR3 is TGCGCCAGCAGCCAATTTCCGAGCTCCTATAATTCACCCCTCCACTTT.

The chain carries TRBV9 and TRBJ2-2; TRBD1 matches 10 bases. V was clipped by 0 bases and J by 3 bases; unmatched bases: 8. The germline V gene encodes CDR1 SGDLS and CDR2 YYNGEE. This CDR3 comprises 18 residues. The CDR3 region is CASSVDPRDRGYTGELFF. CDR3 sequence (DNA): TGTGCCAGCAGCGTAGATCCTAGGGACAGGGGTTACACCGGGGAGCTGTTTTTT.

This rearrangement joins TRBV6-5 to TRBJ1-4; D is undetermined. V was cut by 0 bases and J by 10 bases, with 18 bases left in between. CDR3 length: 16 amino acids. The germline gives CDR1 MNHEY, CDR2 SVGAGI. The CDR3 loop reads CASSYSTLLAVGKLFF. The DNA of the CDR3 is TGTGCCAGCAGTTACTCGACCCTCCTAGCGGTGGGAAAACTGTTTTTT.

The chain uses TRBV6-5 and TRBJ2-7; D ambiguous. The V end lost 2 bases, the J end lost 3 bases, and 11 bases lay between the germline ends. Germline assignment: CDR1 MNHEY and CDR2 SVGAGI. CDR3 length: 14 amino acids. CDR3 region: CASSYNRQDYEQYF. DNA for the CDR3: TGTGCCAGCAGTTACAACCGACAAGACTACGAGCAGTACTTC.

This clone was observed a single time. For the CDR3, the DNA is TGTGCCAGCAGGACAACAGGGGCAGAGACCCAGTACTTC. It yields the protein CASRTTGAETQYF. The chain couples TRBV5-6 to TRBJ2-5; 7 nucleotides match TRBD1. The CDR3 runs 13 residues. J was trimmed by 4 bases and V by 5 bases; bases with no gene match: 5. Germline V CDR1 and CDR2: SGHDT, YYEEEE.

V is TRBV9 and J is TRBJ2-7, with 10 bases fitting TRBD1. This CDR3 contains 15 residues. Looked up from germline, CDR1 is SGDLS and CDR2 is YYNGEE. With 7 bases clipped from V and 7 bases from J, the junction kept 14 bases outside the gene matches. CDR3 coding DNA: TGTGCCAGCTCCCCTGTTGGGACAGGGGAATATGAGCAGTACTTC. This encodes CASSPVGTGEYEQYF.

The V gene is TRBV29-1, the J gene TRBJ1-4, with 9 bases matching TRBD1. This CDR3 spans 13 amino acids. The V gene end was trimmed by 8 bases and the J gene end by 7 bases; junction bases not matched to a gene: 8. The germline CDR1 and CDR2 sequences are SQVTM and ANQGSEA. The CDR3 DNA sequence: TGCAGCACCAAACAGGGGGCAGGTGAAAAACTGTTTTTT. It yields the protein CSTKQGAGEKLFF.

The rearrangement uses TRBV7-7 and TRBJ2-7; tentative D call: TRBD1 (6 bases). The germline V and J ends were trimmed by 8 bases and 4 bases, with 15 bases remaining between them. This CDR3 is 13 amino acids long. CDR1 is SSHAT, CDR2 FNYEAQ, per germline (reference sequence). The CDR3 loop reads CASGPGVGYEQYF. The CDR3 DNA is TGTGCCAGCGGACCAGGGGTAGGGTACGAGCAGTACTTC.